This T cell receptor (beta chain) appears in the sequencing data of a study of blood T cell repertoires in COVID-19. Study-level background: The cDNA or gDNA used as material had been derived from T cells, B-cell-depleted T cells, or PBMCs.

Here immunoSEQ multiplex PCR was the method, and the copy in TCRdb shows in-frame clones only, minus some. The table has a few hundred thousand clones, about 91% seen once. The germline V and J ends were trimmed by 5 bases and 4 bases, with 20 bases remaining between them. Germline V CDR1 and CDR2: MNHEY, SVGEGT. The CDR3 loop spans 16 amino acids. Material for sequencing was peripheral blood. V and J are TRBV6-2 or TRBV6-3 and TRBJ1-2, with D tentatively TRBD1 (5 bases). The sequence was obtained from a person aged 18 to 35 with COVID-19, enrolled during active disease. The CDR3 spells CASSPISRERGYGYTF. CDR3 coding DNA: TGTGCCAGCAGTCCCATCAGCAGGGAAAGGGGCTATGGCTACACCTTC.